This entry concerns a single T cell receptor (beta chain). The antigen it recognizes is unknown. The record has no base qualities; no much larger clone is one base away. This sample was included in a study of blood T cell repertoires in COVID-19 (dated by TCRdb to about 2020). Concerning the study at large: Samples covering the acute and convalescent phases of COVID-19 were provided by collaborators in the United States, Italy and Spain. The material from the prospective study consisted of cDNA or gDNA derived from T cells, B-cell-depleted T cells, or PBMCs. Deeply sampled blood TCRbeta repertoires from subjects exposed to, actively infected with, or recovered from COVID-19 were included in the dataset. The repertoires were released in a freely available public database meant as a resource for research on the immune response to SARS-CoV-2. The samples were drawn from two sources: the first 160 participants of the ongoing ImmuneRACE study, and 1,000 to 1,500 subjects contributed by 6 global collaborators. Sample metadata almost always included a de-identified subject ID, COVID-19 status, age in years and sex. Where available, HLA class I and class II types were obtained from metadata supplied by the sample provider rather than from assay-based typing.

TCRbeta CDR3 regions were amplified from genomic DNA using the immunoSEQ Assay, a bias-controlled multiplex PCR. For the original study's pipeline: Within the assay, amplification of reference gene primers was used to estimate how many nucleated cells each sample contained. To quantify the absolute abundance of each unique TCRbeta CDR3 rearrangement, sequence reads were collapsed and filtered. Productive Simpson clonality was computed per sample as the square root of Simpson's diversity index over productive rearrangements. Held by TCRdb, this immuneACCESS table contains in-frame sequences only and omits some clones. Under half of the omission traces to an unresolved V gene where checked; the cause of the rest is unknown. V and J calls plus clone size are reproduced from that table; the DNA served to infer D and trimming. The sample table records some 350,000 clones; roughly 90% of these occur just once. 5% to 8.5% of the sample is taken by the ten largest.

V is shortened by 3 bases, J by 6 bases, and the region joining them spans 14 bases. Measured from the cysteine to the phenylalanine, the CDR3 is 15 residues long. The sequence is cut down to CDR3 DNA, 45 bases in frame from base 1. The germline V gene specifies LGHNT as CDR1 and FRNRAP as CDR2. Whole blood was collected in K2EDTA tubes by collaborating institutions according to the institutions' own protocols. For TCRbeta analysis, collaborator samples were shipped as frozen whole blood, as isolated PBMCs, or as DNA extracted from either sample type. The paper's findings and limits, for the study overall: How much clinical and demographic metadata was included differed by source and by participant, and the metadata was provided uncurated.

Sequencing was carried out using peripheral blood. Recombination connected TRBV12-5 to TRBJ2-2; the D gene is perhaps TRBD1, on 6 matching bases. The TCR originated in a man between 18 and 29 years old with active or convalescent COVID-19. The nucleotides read TGTGCTAGTGGTTTCCACAGGGAAAGACCCGGGGAGCTGTTTTTT. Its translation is CASGFHRERPGELFF.